Many counts were recorded for the clone carrying this TCR beta chain. Per the germline V gene, CDR1 is SGHRS and CDR2 is YFSETQ. The germline V and J ends were trimmed by 1 base and 1 base, with 20 bases remaining between them. The CDR3 runs 18 residues. The sample comes from a study of T cells after yellow fever vaccination. MiXCR was run by TCRdb on the 5' RACE reads, yielding one entry per CDR3 protein. The data show 200,000 to 300,000 distinct CDR3 sequences, about 3.9% seen once. The sequence came from a man between 18 and 35 years old who received the YFV17D yellow fever vaccine. The gene calls are TRBV5-1 and TRBJ1-1; a weak D match, TRBD1 (5 bases). The sequences come from PBMCs, collected 15 days after the yellow fever booster vaccination. CDR3: CASSLRGRGSGWNTEAFF. The CDR3 coding sequence is TGCGCCAGCAGCTTGAGGGGTCGGGGGAGTGGATGGAACACTGAAGCTTTCTTT. Complete variable domain (other parts from reference TRBV5-1 and TRBJ1-1): KAGVTQTPRYLIKTRGQQVTLSCSPISGHRSVSWYQQTPGQGLQFLFEYFSETQRNKGNFPGRFSGRQFSNSRSEMNVSTLELGDSALYLCASSLRGRGSGWNTEAFFGQGTRLTVV.